The 22 T cell receptor beta chains below were found in one sample sequenced in a study of STAT5B mutations in CD4+ large granular lymphocyte leukemia. Only in-frame clones appear in the TCRdb table, and some are missing; sequencing was by immunoSEQ multiplex PCR. The sample consists of approximately 35,000 clones, 65% to 70% of them appearing once. The sequenced sample was CD4+ T cells from blood buffy coats. The receptors originated from a human donor in good health.

This clone was recorded a few times. V and J are TRBV6-1 and TRBJ1-1; D unresolved. Trimming removed 7 bases from V and 10 bases from J, with 10 bases in between. The CDR3 is 10 amino acids. The V gene's germline CDR1 is MNHNS and CDR2 SASEGT. CDR3 in DNA: TGTGCCAGCATGGCGGAGAGAGCTTTCTTT. Translation gives CASMAERAFF.

This clone was observed a few times. The chain uses TRBV7-8 and TRBJ1-5; 7 positions match TRBD1. This CDR3 is built from 16 residues. The junction had 5 bases not matched to a gene; V was cut back by 3 bases and J by 0 bases. CDR1 and CDR2 (germline): SGHVS, FQNEAQ. The CDR3 sequence: CASSLEGQTSNQPQHF. In DNA, the CDR3 is TGTGCCAGCAGCTTGGAGGGACAGACTAGCAATCAGCCCCAGCATTTT.

This clone was seen once. The chain employs TRBV7-2 and TRBJ2-1; the match to TRBD1 covers 7 bases. Germline-derived CDR1 and CDR2 are SGHTA and FQGNSA. The J segment lost 7 bases and the V segment lost 5 bases, leaving 14 bases of the junction unmatched. CDR3 length: 16 residues. The CDR3, as DNA: TGTGCCAGCAGCCCCCGAGGGGGCCCTAGGGGGAATGAGCAGTTCTTC. It specifies CASSPRGGPRGNEQFF.

V is TRBV2 and J is TRBJ2-5; possibly TRBD2 for D (5 bases). Trimming cost V 4 bases and J 2 bases, with 5 bases left between them. Per the germline V gene, CDR1 is SNHLY and CDR2 is FYNNEI. CDR3 length: 12 amino acids. Here the CDR3 DNA reads TGTGCCAGCAGTGGACTACAAGAGACCCAGTACTTC. It is translated as CASSGLQETQYF.

The rearrangement joins TRBV11-3 to TRBJ1-3; D perhaps matches TRBD1 (5 bases). The germline V gene encodes CDR1 SGHNT and CDR2 YENEEA. The CDR3 has 14 residues. Trimming shortened V by 5 bases and J by 8 bases, and 16 bases separated the two germline ends. The CDR3 DNA reads as TGTGCCAGCAGCCCCCGTCGCAGGGCGGACACCATATATTTT. Protein: CASSPRRRADTIYF.

The V and J genes are TRBV10-3 and TRBJ2-5, with 12 bases fitting TRBD1. Matching the DNA end better, TRBJ2-7 makes the J call doubtful. Germline-derived CDR1 and CDR2 are ENHRY and SYGVKD. The CDR3 is 14 amino acids. The CDR3 DNA reads as TGTGCCATCAGTGTCGGGACAGGGGGCCACGAGCAGTACTTC. Translating gives CAISVGTGGHEQYF.

The chain couples TRBV7-9 to TRBJ1-2, with TRBD1 as a possible D gene (5 bases). Trimming took 3 bases from V and 1 from J, leaving 9 bases between them. CDR1 and CDR2 (germline): SEHNR, FQNEAQ (reference sequence). The CDR3 is 14 amino acids. The CDR3 region has the DNA TGTGCCAGCAGCTTGGGGCAGGGTAACTATGGCTACACCTTC. It yields the protein CASSLGQGNYGYTF.

This chain links TRBV19 with TRBJ1-3, with no clear D. The V end was cut by 4 bases, the J end by 4 bases, with 17 bases between. Germline V gives CDR1 LNHDA, CDR2 SQIVND (reference sequence). The CDR3 totals 16 residues. CDR3 region: CASSSDWRWEGNTIYF. DNA of the CDR3: TGTGCCAGTAGTAGCGACTGGCGGTGGGAGGGAAACACCATATATTTT. The full variable domain, with the rest looked up from reference TRBV19 and TRBJ1-3, is DGGITQSPKYLFRKEGQNVTLSCEQNLNHDAMYWYRQDPGQGLRLIYYSQIVNDFQKGDIAEGYSVSREKKESFPLTVTSAQKNPTAFYLCASSSDWRWEGNTIYFGEGSWLTVV.

This rearrangement joins TRBV20-1 to TRBJ1-2, with D possibly being TRBD1 (6 bases). Between the trimmed V and J ends, which lost 5 bases and 14 bases, there was a span of 18 bases. The V gene's germline CDR1 is DFQATT and CDR2 SNEGSKA (reference sequence). The CDR3 contains 11 residues. In DNA form, the CDR3 reads TGCAGTGCTGCGGGGTATGACACAGGGACCTTC. Protein product: CSAAGYDTGTF.

The chain combines TRBV5-1 with TRBJ2-3, with unresolved D. Germline V CDR1 and CDR2: SGHRS, YFSETQ. V lost 4 bases to trimming and J lost 4 bases, with 19 bases between them. The CDR3 extends over 16 amino acids. The CDR3 is CASSVVGVSGSDTQYF. As DNA, the CDR3 is TGCGCCAGCAGCGTGGTTGGGGTATCTGGGTCAGATACGCAGTATTTT.

The chain links TRBV5-6 to TRBJ1-3; 7 positions match TRBD1. This CDR3 is built from 16 residues. The V and J ends lost 3 bases and 1 base, in that order; junction bases with no gene match: 7. Germline CDR1 reads SGHDT; CDR2 reads YYEEEE. In nucleotides, the CDR3 is TGTGCCAGCAGCTACCCGACAGGGTTTTCTGGAAACACCATATATTTT. This encodes CASSYPTGFSGNTIYF.

This clone was observed a single time. The sample carries other DNA sequences with the same CDR3. This chain uses TRBV6-4 with TRBJ2-1; 8 bases are shared with TRBD1. Germline-derived CDR1 and CDR2 are MRHNA and SNTAGT. There are 15 residues in the CDR3. The junction had 4 bases not matched to a gene; V was cut back by 4 bases and J by 2 bases. The CDR3 sequence: CASSVETGAYNEQFF. CDR3 DNA: TGTGCCAGCAGTGTGGAGACAGGGGCCTACAATGAGCAGTTCTTC.

This rearrangement joins TRBV5-1 to TRBJ1-6; a possible D gene is TRBD1 (6 bases). Germline V gives CDR1 SGHRS, CDR2 YFSETQ. The CDR3 is 13 residues long. V shed 6 bases and J shed 8 bases, with 12 bases lying between them. The CDR3 nucleotides read TGCGCCAGCAAGACAGGATGGGATTCACCCCTCCACTTT. Translation: CASKTGWDSPLHF.

The chain joins TRBV11-3 to TRBJ2-5; possibly TRBD2 for D (5 bases). CDR1 is SGHNT, CDR2 YENEEA, per germline. The CDR3 is made up of 13 amino acids. V was cut by 2 bases and J by 4 bases, with 8 bases left in between. CDR3 sequence (DNA): TGTGCCAGCAGCTTACGGGGTACAGAGACCCAGTACTTC. Protein sequence: CASSLRGTETQYF.

CDR3 nucleotide sequence: TGTGCCAGTAGTATAGGGCGGCCTGACCGCTCACCCCTCCACTTT. The encoded protein is CASSIGRPDRSPLHF. V gene TRBV19 combines with J gene TRBJ1-6; D is unclear. The V and J ends lost 1 base and 10 bases respectively, with 14 bases between them. Germline CDR1 reads LNHDA; CDR2 reads SQIVND (reference sequence). The CDR3 loop spans 15 amino acids.

In its sample, this clone was seen a few times. V usage is TRBV18 and J usage is TRBJ1-5; D unclear. The CDR3 has 15 amino acids. The V end was cut by 4 bases, the J end by 9 bases, with 19 bases between. Per the germline V gene, CDR1 is KGHSH and CDR2 is LQKENI. DNA for the CDR3: TGTGCCAGCTCACAAGAGGACGGCGCCCGTCGGCCCCAGCATTTT. It encodes CASSQEDGARRPQHF. The entire variable domain, with the rest obtained from reference TRBV18 and TRBJ1-5, is as follows: NAGVMQNPRHLVRRRGQEARLRCSPMKGHSHVYWYRQLPEEGLKFMVYLQKENIIDESGMPKERFSAEFPKEGPSILRIQQVVRGDSAAYFCASSQEDGARRPQHFGDGTRLSIL.

The V call is TRBV5-6, the J call TRBJ1-4; 9 nucleotides match TRBD1. In germline, CDR1 is SGHDT, CDR2 YYEEEE. V trimming: 0 bases; J trimming: 7 bases; junction bases outside the gene matches: 7. CDR3 length: 16 residues. The CDR3 sequence is CASSLGDRGYFEKLFF. The CDR3 DNA sequence: TGTGCCAGCAGCTTGGGTGACAGGGGGTATTTTGAAAAACTGTTTTTT.

V usage is TRBV5-4 and J usage is TRBJ1-2; no firm D call. The germline CDR1 and CDR2 sequences are SGHNT and YYREEE (reference sequence). CDR3 size: 16 residues. V lost 4 bases, J lost 4 bases, and 20 bases lay in between. CDR3 protein: CASSPGGSRMSYGYTF. In DNA, the CDR3 is TGTGCCAGCAGCCCGGGCGGGTCACGAATGTCCTATGGCTACACCTTC. Drawing the rest from reference TRBV5-4 and TRBJ1-2, the complete variable domain is ETGVTQSPTHLIKTRGQQVTLRCSSQSGHNTVSWYQQALGQGPQFIFQYYREEENGRGNFPPRFSGLQFPNYSSELNVNALELDDSALYLCASSPGGSRMSYGYTFGSGTRLTVV.

DNA for the CDR3: TGTGCCAGCAGCCCAATACCTAGCGGGGGCCATAGGCACTACAATGAGCAGTTCTTC. The encoded protein is CASSPIPSGGHRHYNEQFF. V and J are TRBV11-3 and TRBJ2-1; TRBD2 matches at 10 bases. Germline values: CDR1 SGHNT, CDR2 YENEEA. J gave up 3 bases and V 5 bases, and 16 bases lay outside the gene matches. The CDR3 totals 19 residues.

The rearrangement uses TRBV7-9 and TRBJ2-7; perhaps TRBD2 as D (6 bases). The CDR3 extends over 13 amino acids. The V gene's germline CDR1 is SEHNR and CDR2 FQNEAQ (reference sequence). With 4 bases removed from V and 3 bases from J, the gap between germline ends came to 10 bases. Written as DNA, the CDR3 is TGTGCCAGCAGCTCCGGGACTTTCTACGAGCAGTACTTC. Amino acids: CASSSGTFYEQYF.

The chain couples TRBV6-6 to TRBJ2-1; D call uncertain. This CDR3 has 15 amino acids. Trimming left V 4 bases short and J 2 bases short, with 12 bases between. The germline V gene encodes CDR1 MNHNY and CDR2 SVGAGI (reference sequence). For the CDR3, the DNA is TGTGCCAGCAGTTGGGCAGAAGGGACCTACAATGAGCAGTTCTTC. This encodes CASSWAEGTYNEQFF.

The genes are TRBV6-5 and TRBJ2-3; 7 bases are a match to TRBD1. Germline V gives CDR1 MNHEY, CDR2 SVGAGI. The J segment lost 7 bases and the V segment lost 6 bases, leaving 7 bases of the junction unmatched. The CDR3 is 13 amino acids. For the CDR3, the DNA is TGTGCCAGCAGGATGACAGGGATGAATACGCAGTATTTT. As protein: CASRMTGMNTQYF.